A single sample is the source of the 9 T cell receptor beta chains below, sequenced in a study of OX40 agonist ivuxolimab in advanced cancers. Profiled with immunoSEQ multiplex PCR; TCRdb holds only in-frame clones, not every one. The sample holds over 55,000 clones; more than 80% are singletons and the top ten take 9.5% to 14%. The specimen was CD4+ or CD8+ T cells sorted from blood, collected in a trial of the OX40 agonist ivuxolimab. These receptor sequences come from an adult with an advanced solid tumor such as melanoma, head and neck, liver or kidney cancer.

This chain links TRBV5-1 with TRBJ2-5; D is undetermined. The CDR3 totals 14 residues. Deletions cut 3 bases from V and 1 base from J, with 10 bases between. Looked up from germline, CDR1 is SGHRS and CDR2 is YFSETQ. In DNA, the CDR3 is TGCGCCAGCAGCTCCTCCGACGGCCAAGAGACCCAGTACTTC. Protein: CASSSSDGQETQYF.

This chain uses TRBV28 with TRBJ1-5, with D possibly TRBD1 on 5 matching bases. V shed 2 bases and J shed 5 bases, with 10 bases lying between them. There are 14 residues in the CDR3. From germline, CDR1 is MDHEN and CDR2 SYDVKM. The CDR3 DNA follows: TGTGCCAGCAGTTTAGGGCAGGGCCATCAGCCCCAGCATTTT. Translating gives CASSLGQGHQPQHF.

This chain links TRBV9 with TRBJ2-3; D is unclear. The CDR3 covers 14 residues. Trimming took off 1 base at V and 2 bases at J, with 8 bases between the two ends. CDR1 and CDR2 (germline): SGDLS, YYNGEE. The CDR3 region has the DNA TGTGCCAGCAGCGTACAGCACAACACAGATACGCAGTATTTT. Amino acids: CASSVQHNTDTQYF.

The chain carries TRBV28 and TRBJ2-3; no definite D call. V was clipped by 4 bases and J by 2 bases, with 4 bases between them. CDR3 size: 12 residues. The germline V gene has CDR1 MDHEN and CDR2 SYDVKM. This chain's CDR3 is CASSSLTDTQYF. Here the CDR3 DNA reads TGTGCCAGCAGTTCCCTCACAGATACGCAGTATTTT.

The CDR3 nucleotides are TGTGCCAGCAGTTGGGGACAGGGGCTTGGCTACACCTTC. Translating it yields CASSWGQGLGYTF. The chain couples TRBV6-5 to TRBJ1-2; 10 positions match TRBD1. Trimming removed 4 bases from V and 7 bases from J; junction bases left unmatched: 3. In germline, CDR1 is MNHEY, CDR2 SVGAGI. The CDR3 totals 13 residues.

This chain uses TRBV10-3 with TRBJ2-5, with D tentatively TRBD1 or TRBD2 (6 bases each). The V and J ends lost 8 bases and 1 base respectively, with 14 bases between them. The CDR3 covers 14 residues. The V gene's germline CDR1 is ENHRY and CDR2 SYGVKD. CDR3 sequence reads: CAIGARGRQETQYF. CDR3 DNA sequence: TGTGCCATCGGTGCCCGGGGGCGCCAAGAGACCCAGTACTTC.

V and J are TRBV25-1 and TRBJ2-1; the match to TRBD2 covers 8 bases. Germline V gives CDR1 MGHDK, CDR2 SYGVNS. The CDR3 is 17 residues long. With 7 bases clipped from V and 6 bases from J, the junction kept 17 bases outside the gene matches. The CDR3 nucleotides read TGTGCCAGCACCCCTCCTAGCGGGCGAGGGGCATCCAATGAGCAGTTCTTC. Its translation is CASTPPSGRGASNEQFF.

The V gene is TRBV18, the J gene TRBJ2-2; 8 nucleotides align to TRBD1. Trimming took 5 bases from V and 1 from J; bases not matched to a gene: 0. The germline V gene encodes CDR1 KGHSH and CDR2 LQKENI. The CDR3 extends over 14 amino acids. Here the CDR3 reads CASSGQGNTGELFF. The CDR3, as DNA: TGTGCCAGCTCAGGACAGGGGAACACCGGGGAGCTGTTTTTT. The variable domain in full, with the rest retrieved from reference TRBV18 and TRBJ2-2, is NAGVMQNPRHLVRRRGQEARLRCSPMKGHSHVYWYRQLPEEGLKFMVYLQKENIIDESGMPKERFSAEFPKEGPSILRIQQVVRGDSAAYFCASSGQGNTGELFFGEGSRLTVL.

In its sample, this clone was seen a few times. The chain employs TRBV19 and TRBJ1-1, with 8 bases aligning to TRBD1. The CDR3 has 14 amino acids. Germline V CDR1 and CDR2: LNHDA, SQIVND (reference sequence). V dropped 5 bases and J dropped 5; count of bases not matched to a gene: 7. CDR3 region: CASSARQGITEAFF. CDR3 sequence (DNA): TGTGCCAGTAGTGCCCGACAGGGGATAACTGAAGCTTTCTTT.